This T cell receptor (beta chain) was obtained from a study of blood T cell repertoires in COVID-19. As for the study in general: Sites in the United States, Italy and Spain provided acute and convalescent COVID-19 samples. T cells, B-cell-depleted T cells, or PBMCs supplied cDNA or gDNA.

Authors' methods: Scientists estimated how many nucleated cells there were by amplifying reference gene primers. TCRdb keeps only in-frame clones here, not all; method: immunoSEQ multiplex PCR. V and J calls and clone size are those listed in that table; D and trimming were worked out from the DNA. This sample carries around 400,000 clones, around 89% of them seen once, and the ten largest clones take around 1.3%. Trimming removed 6 bases from V and 4 bases from J, with 7 bases in between. The CDR3 loop spans 12 amino acids. Germline loops: CDR1 LNHDA, CDR2 SQIVND (reference sequence). This TCR was sampled from a man in his forties with acute or convalescent COVID-19. Sequencing was performed on peripheral blood. The chain recombines TRBV19 with TRBJ1-5; D remains ambiguous. CDR3 in DNA: TGTGCCAGTAGGGAGGGTAATCAGCCCCAGCATTTT. Its translation is CASREGNQPQHF.